The rows below give T cell receptor beta chains drawn from one sample of a study of spatial heterogeneity in lung cancer. From the 5' RACE reads, TCRdb called clonotypes with MiXCR, one entry per CDR3 protein. This table holds roughly 39,000 distinct CDR3 sequences, 6.8% found once. The sample consisted of PBMCs, taken at surgery. These receptors came from a female donor with early-stage non-small cell lung cancer. Both conserved end residues are part of each CDR3. The order of the fields is J gene, D gene, clone size, V gene, CDR3 protein, CDR3 DNA. The D gene is left open where the match is weak. Rows give clone size only sometimes, using once, few, many, or a class for an expanded clone.

J: TRBJ2-7; D: .; size: many; V: TRBV9; CDR3: CAISGWGTYEQYF; DNA: TGTGCCATCTCGGGCTGGGGAACGTACGAGCAGTACTTC
J: TRBJ2-7; D: .; size: .; V: TRBV20-1; CDR3: CSARGVQGYEQYF; DNA: TGCAGTGCTAGAGGGGTACAGGGTTACGAGCAGTACTTC
J: TRBJ1-5; D: TRBD1; size: .; V: TRBV2; CDR3: CASSTQGADQPQHF; DNA: TGTGCCAGCAGCACACAGGGGGCGGATCAGCCCCAGCATTTT
J: TRBJ2-3; D: TRBD2; size: few; V: TRBV27; CDR3: CASSFRLADRYTTSTDTQYF; DNA: TGTGCCAGCAGTTTTCGACTAGCGGATAGATACACAACTAGCACAGATACGCAGTATTTT
J: TRBJ2-5; D: TRBD1; size: .; V: TRBV7-2; CDR3: CASSPRTGGEYETQYF; DNA: TGTGCCAGCAGCCCTAGGACAGGGGGCGAGTACGAGACCCAGTACTTC
J: TRBJ2-5; D: TRBD2; size: few; V: TRBV12-3/TRBV12-4; CDR3: CASSRLAGGKETQYF; DNA: TGTGCCAGCAGCCGACTAGCGGGGGGAAAAGAGACCCAGTACTTC
J: TRBJ1-1; D: .; size: many; V: TRBV3-1; CDR3: CASSHVSRSSMNTEAFF; DNA: TGTGCCAGCAGCCATGTTTCCAGAAGTTCAATGAACACTGAAGCTTTCTTT
J: TRBJ1-3; D: TRBD1; size: many; V: TRBV28; CDR3: CASWDRPTNTIYF; DNA: TGTGCCAGTTGGGACAGGCCTACGAACACCATATATTTT
J: TRBJ2-3; D: TRBD2; size: few; V: TRBV12-5; CDR3: CASGLGGLARSTDTQYF; DNA: TGTGCTAGTGGTTTGGGGGGACTAGCGCGATCCACAGATACGCAGTATTTT
J: TRBJ1-2; D: TRBD1; size: many; V: TRBV6-2/TRBV6-3; CDR3: CASSYGRGQKYGYTF; DNA: TGTGCCAGCAGTTACGGCCGGGGACAGAAATATGGCTACACCTTC
J: TRBJ1-5; D: .; size: .; V: TRBV6-5; CDR3: CASSYSQGRQLSSQHF; DNA: TGTGCCAGCAGTTACTCCCAGGGACGCCAGTTGTCGTCCCAGCATTTT
J: TRBJ1-5; D: .; size: .; V: TRBV7-2; CDR3: CASSFKSNQPQHF; DNA: TGTGCCAGCAGCTTCAAGAGCAATCAGCCCCAGCATTTT
J: TRBJ1-1; D: TRBD1; size: .; V: TRBV20-1; CDR3: CSALQGAVNTEAFF; DNA: TGCAGTGCTCTCCAGGGGGCCGTGAACACTGAAGCTTTCTTT
J: TRBJ2-3; D: TRBD2; size: few; V: TRBV20-1; CDR3: CSARASGGTTDTQYF; DNA: TGCAGTGCTAGGGCTAGCGGGGGCACCACAGATACGCAGTATTTT
J: TRBJ1-1; D: TRBD1; size: many; V: TRBV7-9; CDR3: CASSLRPVRSGGTEAFF; DNA: TGTGCCAGCAGCTTACGCCCCGTCAGATCAGGGGGCACTGAAGCTTTCTTT
J: TRBJ1-2; D: .; size: many; V: TRBV2; CDR3: CASSDSGAAGYTF; DNA: TGTGCCAGCAGTGATTCAGGGGCCGCTGGCTACACCTTC
J: TRBJ2-2; D: TRBD1; size: many; V: TRBV6-2/TRBV6-3; CDR3: CASSRTGGDTGELFF; DNA: TGTGCCAGCAGTCGGACAGGGGGCGACACCGGGGAGCTGTTTTTT
J: TRBJ2-3; D: TRBD2; size: many; V: TRBV4-1; CDR3: CASSQELLAGQDTQYF; DNA: TGCGCCAGCAGCCAAGAACTACTAGCGGGTCAAGATACGCAGTATTTT
J: TRBJ2-2; D: TRBD1; size: many; V: TRBV6-5; CDR3: CASRRQGQDGELFF; DNA: TGTGCCAGCAGAAGACAGGGCCAGGACGGGGAGCTGTTTTTT
J: TRBJ2-3; D: .; size: many; V: TRBV20-1; CDR3: CSATPLGSLPTDTQYF; DNA: TGCAGTGCTACCCCACTGGGGTCCCTTCCCACAGATACGCAGTATTTT
J: TRBJ2-7; D: TRBD2; size: .; V: TRBV4-1; CDR3: CASSPAGGSYEQYF; DNA: TGCGCCAGCAGCCCCGCGGGCGGGAGCTACGAGCAGTACTTC
J: TRBJ1-1; D: .; size: few; V: TRBV7-2; CDR3: CASSLRAVNTEAFF; DNA: TGTGCCAGCAGCTTAAGGGCAGTGAACACTGAAGCTTTCTTT
J: TRBJ1-5; D: .; size: .; V: TRBV20-1; CDR3: CSVGRAHQPQHF; DNA: TGCAGTGTGGGGAGGGCCCATCAGCCCCAGCATTTT
J: TRBJ2-1; D: TRBD2; size: few; V: TRBV4-2; CDR3: CASSQDRGGLREQFF; DNA: TGTGCCAGCAGCCAAGACCGGGGGGGCCTGAGGGAGCAGTTCTTC
J: TRBJ2-3; D: .; size: many; V: TRBV27; CDR3: CASSLTTGRDTQYF; DNA: TGTGCCAGCAGTCTAACGACAGGGAGGGATACGCAGTATTTT
J: TRBJ2-7; D: .; size: many; V: TRBV28; CDR3: CASSSSRRARLPLSAKQYF; DNA: TGTGCCAGCAGTTCCTCTCGCCGGGCACGGCTCCCCCTATCAGCCAAGCAGTACTTC
J: TRBJ1-2; D: .; size: many; V: TRBV7-2; CDR3: CASSLSWQSYGYTF; DNA: TGTGCCAGCAGCTTATCGTGGCAGTCCTATGGCTACACCTTC
J: TRBJ2-1; D: .; size: few; V: TRBV3-1; CDR3: CASSQGLVGGENEQFF; DNA: TGTGCCAGCAGCCAAGGGCTGGTCGGGGGTGAGAATGAGCAGTTCTTC
J: TRBJ2-5; D: .; size: many; V: TRBV4-1; CDR3: CASSRPSSSQEPQYF; DNA: TGCGCCAGCAGCCGACCAAGCAGCTCCCAAGAGCCCCAGTACTTC
J: TRBJ2-2; D: .; size: many; V: TRBV5-1; CDR3: CASSFSGAPNTGELFF; DNA: TGCGCCAGCAGCTTCAGCGGAGCACCGAACACCGGGGAGCTGTTTTTT
J: TRBJ2-2; D: .; size: many; V: TRBV7-9; CDR3: CASTPAFGWANTGELFF; DNA: TGTGCCAGCACCCCAGCTTTCGGATGGGCGAACACCGGGGAGCTGTTTTTT
J: TRBJ2-3; D: .; size: .; V: TRBV18; CDR3: CASSSTSTDTQYF; DNA: TGTGCCAGCTCGTCTACTAGCACAGATACGCAGTATTTT
J: TRBJ1-4; D: .; size: many; V: TRBV5-1; CDR3: CASSRLGETNEKLFF; DNA: TGCGCCAGCAGCAGGCTGGGCGAAACTAATGAAAAACTGTTTTTT
J: TRBJ1-2; D: .; size: many; V: TRBV6-5; CDR3: CASTSPRAGPNYGYTF; DNA: TGTGCCAGCACCTCTCCGAGGGCAGGTCCAAACTATGGCTACACCTTC
J: TRBJ2-5; D: TRBD2; size: many; V: TRBV20-1; CDR3: CSAGTTGGTQYF; DNA: TGCAGTGCCGGGACTACGGGAGGGACCCAGTACTTC
J: TRBJ2-4; D: .; size: few; V: TRBV5-6; CDR3: CASTLRLGKMDIQYF; DNA: TGTGCCAGCACCTTACGGTTGGGCAAAATGGACATTCAGTACTTC
J: TRBJ1-2; D: TRBD1; size: few; V: TRBV18; CDR3: CANSPFHGTGDGYTF; DNA: TGTGCCAACTCACCCTTCCACGGGACAGGGGATGGCTACACCTTC
J: TRBJ2-2; D: .; size: many; V: TRBV6-1; CDR3: CASSDFGELFF; DNA: TGTGCCAGCAGTGATTTCGGGGAGCTGTTTTTT
J: TRBJ1-1; D: .; size: .; V: TRBV7-9; CDR3: CASSLAGVTEAFF; DNA: TGTGCCAGCAGCTTAGCTGGGGTCACTGAAGCTTTCTTT
J: TRBJ2-7; D: .; size: few; V: TRBV12-3/TRBV12-4; CDR3: CASSLGGSAEQYF; DNA: TGTGCCAGCAGTTTAGGTGGGTCGGCCGAGCAGTACTTC
J: TRBJ2-4; D: .; size: .; V: TRBV6-2/TRBV6-3; CDR3: CTASERNIQYF; DNA: TGTACCGCGTCGGAGAGAAACATTCAGTACTTC
J: TRBJ2-7; D: TRBD1; size: few; V: TRBV9; CDR3: CASSVRPTGTAVSYEQYF; DNA: TGTGCCAGCAGCGTGCGTCCGACCGGGACAGCTGTCTCCTACGAGCAGTACTTC
J: TRBJ2-7; D: .; size: .; V: TRBV12-3/TRBV12-4; CDR3: CASSLGTGPYEQYF; DNA: TGTGCCAGCAGTTTAGGCACGGGACCGTACGAGCAGTACTTC
J: TRBJ1-5; D: TRBD1; size: many; V: TRBV7-2; CDR3: CASSWTGLNQPQHF; DNA: TGTGCCAGCAGCTGGACAGGGCTCAATCAGCCCCAGCATTTT
J: TRBJ2-7; D: TRBD2; size: many; V: TRBV4-2; CDR3: CASSPTIRGGYEQYF; DNA: TGTGCCAGCAGCCCGACCATCCGGGGGGGTTACGAGCAGTACTTC
J: TRBJ2-5; D: TRBD1; size: many; V: TRBV5-1; CDR3: CASSSGQGRETQYF; DNA: TGCGCCAGCAGCTCCGGACAGGGTAGAGAGACCCAGTACTTC
J: TRBJ1-5; D: .; size: many; V: TRBV12-3/TRBV12-4; CDR3: CASSLSTGNQPQHF; DNA: TGTGCCAGCAGTTTGAGTACGGGGAATCAGCCCCAGCATTTT
J: TRBJ1-1; D: .; size: few; V: TRBV18; CDR3: CASSPGGDTEAFF; DNA: TGTGCCAGCTCACCCGGCGGGGACACTGAAGCTTTCTTT
J: TRBJ2-4; D: TRBD2; size: many; V: TRBV7-8; CDR3: CASSFMAGPGLATENIQYF; DNA: TGTGCCAGCAGCTTTATGGCAGGGCCGGGACTAGCGACCGAAAACATTCAGTACTTC
J: TRBJ2-4; D: TRBD2; size: many; V: TRBV11-2; CDR3: CASSPDLRGGTLKNIQYF; DNA: TGTGCCAGCAGCCCTGATCTGCGCGGGGGGACACTCAAAAACATTCAGTACTTC
J: TRBJ2-1; D: .; size: many; V: TRBV3-2; CDR3: CASSQGWDRSYNEQFF; DNA: TGTGCCAGCAGCCAAGGTTGGGACAGGTCCTACAATGAGCAGTTCTTC
J: TRBJ1-4; D: TRBD1; size: many; V: TRBV6-5; CDR3: CASRLGTAVGEKLFF; DNA: TGTGCCAGCAGACTCGGGACAGCGGTAGGCGAAAAACTGTTTTTT
J: TRBJ1-1; D: .; size: many; V: TRBV7-9; CDR3: CASSPNTDTEAFF; DNA: TGTGCCAGCAGCCCCAATACGGACACTGAAGCTTTCTTT
J: TRBJ1-3; D: .; size: .; V: TRBV6-6; CDR3: CASRTSPGRSGNTIYF; DNA: TGTGCCAGCAGGACAAGTCCAGGCCGCTCTGGAAACACCATATATTTT
J: TRBJ2-1; D: .; size: many; V: TRBV20-1; CDR3: CSARNRVKDNEQFF; DNA: TGCAGTGCCAGAAACAGGGTGAAAGACAATGAGCAGTTCTTC